The 9 T cell receptor beta chains given below trace back to one sample, sequenced in a study of OX40 agonist ivuxolimab in advanced cancers. The protocol was immunoSEQ multiplex PCR, while the TCRdb copy is restricted to in-frame clones and leaves out a portion. This table has about 47,000 clones, 75% to 90% appearing once. The sample was CD4+ or CD8+ T cells sorted from blood, taken in a trial of the OX40 agonist ivuxolimab. The receptors were gathered from an adult with an advanced solid tumor such as melanoma, head and neck, liver or kidney cancer.

The chain carries TRBV7-9 and TRBJ2-2; D possibly corresponds to TRBD2 (6 bases). The CDR3 is 15 amino acids. V was clipped by 0 bases and J by 6 bases, with 11 bases between them. Germline V gene sequence: CDR1 SEHNR, CDR2 FQNEAQ (reference sequence). CDR3 sequence reads: CASSLAVAGSGELFF. In DNA, the CDR3 is TGTGCCAGCAGCTTAGCGGTGGCGGGATCCGGGGAGCTGTTTTTT.

This clone was seen only a few times. V and J are TRBV28 and TRBJ2-7; D is tentatively TRBD1 or TRBD2 (5 bases each). There are 12 residues in the CDR3. CDR1 is MDHEN, CDR2 SYDVKM, per germline. Trimming removed 5 bases from V and 7 bases from J, with 12 bases in between. CDR3 amino acids: CASSPGAREQYF. DNA for the CDR3: TGTGCCAGCAGTCCCGGGGCGCGGGAGCAGTACTTC.

The chain has TRBV7-8 and TRBJ1-1; D gene ambiguous. The CDR3 is 13 residues long. V dropped 2 bases and J dropped 1 base, with 5 bases sitting between them. The V gene's germline CDR1 is SGHVS and CDR2 FQNEAQ. The CDR3 DNA reads TGTGCCAGCAGCTTATTCCCGAACACTGAAGCTTTCTTT. Its translation is CASSLFPNTEAFF.

Turning to this clone: Germline is not matched at one junction end, which may reflect a read error. The chain is built from TRBV11-3 and TRBJ1-5, with no clear D. The CDR3 sequence is 9 residues long. CDR1 and CDR2 from the germline V gene are SGHNT and YENEEA. The CDR3 sequence: CASNQPQHF. The CDR3 nucleotides read TGTGCCAGCAACCAGCCCCAGCATTTT.

This rearrangement joins TRBV29-1 to TRBJ2-1; D call uncertain. CDR1 is SQVTM and CDR2 is ANQGSEA in the germline V gene. The CDR3 loop spans 10 amino acids. Trimming pared 6 bases from V and 5 bases from J, leaving 5 bases between. CDR3 DNA sequence: TGCAGCGTGGCGGACAATGAGCAGTTCTTC. Its translation: CSVADNEQFF.

This chain links TRBV6-1 with TRBJ2-5; D may be TRBD1 or TRBD2 (5 bases each). This CDR3 has 14 residues. The V gene lost 8 bases and the J gene lost 1 base, with 14 bases spanning the gap. CDR1 and CDR2 (germline): MNHNS, SASEGT. In nucleotides, the CDR3 is TGTGCCAGCTCCATCTGGGGGACCCAAGAGACCCAGTACTTC. Its protein is CASSIWGTQETQYF.

This clone was picked up a small number of times. The J gene is TRBJ2-7, the V gene TRBV7-2; D not resolved. Germline V gives CDR1 SGHTA, CDR2 FQGNSA. The CDR3 extends over 13 amino acids. Trimming took 6 bases from V and 4 from J, leaving 13 bases between them. The DNA for the CDR3 is TGTGCCAGCAGGAGAGACCAGTTTTACGAGCAGTACTTC. It yields the protein CASRRDQFYEQYF.

This clone was seen a few times. The chain joins TRBV5-4 to TRBJ2-3; TRBD1 aligns across 8 bases. J gave up 13 bases and V 4 bases, and 8 bases lay outside the gene matches. Germline V gene sequence: CDR1 SGHNT, CDR2 YYREEE (reference sequence). The CDR3 is 12 residues long. The CDR3 here is CASSPATGEEYF. For the CDR3, the DNA is TGTGCCAGCAGCCCTGCGACAGGGGAGGAGTATTTT.

The chain couples TRBV28 to TRBJ1-2; 10 nucleotides match TRBD1. The CDR3 extends over 14 amino acids. Germline V lookup: CDR1 MDHEN, CDR2 SYDVKM. V gave up 6 bases and J gave up 3 bases; unmatched junction bases: 4. CDR3 sequence reads: CASSLGQGHYGYTF. In DNA form, the CDR3 reads TGTGCCAGCAGCCTGGGACAGGGGCACTATGGCTACACCTTC.